What follows are 5 T cell receptor beta chains derived from one specimen sequenced in a study of T cell repertoires in cytomegalovirus infection. TCRdb ran MiXCR on the reads and lists one entry per CDR3 protein. The table records some 560,000 distinct CDR3 sequences, 40% of them present only once. Their antigens are not known. Sequencing used cultured PBMCs, obtained from culture after CMV antigen stimulation. All receptors come from a human donor in good health (CMV status not recorded). Some clones in this sample may be carry-over from other donors' samples.

This chain joins TRBV6-5 and TRBJ1-2; 7 bases are a match to TRBD1. Germline CDR1 and CDR2: MNHEY and SVGAGI. Trimming at V came to 4 bases and at J to 8 bases, leaving 10 bases not matched to a gene. This CDR3 region has 14 residues. The CDR3 coding sequence is TGTGCCAGCAGTTTGGGAGGGGGCGCCGAGGGCTACACCTTC. Translated, it gives CASSLGGGAEGYTF.

This chain uses TRBV2 with TRBJ2-1; the match to TRBD2 covers 10 bases. The CDR3 is 15 amino acids. Germline-derived CDR1 and CDR2 are SNHLY and FYNNEI. The V gene end was trimmed by 6 bases and the J gene end by 3 bases; junction bases not matched to a gene: 5. CDR3 sequence reads: CASSASSGSYNEQFF. The CDR3 coding sequence is TGTGCCAGCAGCGCCTCTAGCGGGAGCTACAATGAGCAGTTCTTC.

The rearrangement joins TRBV5-5 to TRBJ2-2, with TRBD1 as a possible D gene (5 bases). V lost 0 bases to trimming and J lost 1 base, with 10 bases between them. Per the germline V gene, CDR1 is SGHKS and CDR2 is YYEKEE (reference sequence). This CDR3 has 16 residues. The CDR3 DNA reads TGTGCCAGCAGCTTGGGTAGGGGAATGAACACCGGGGAGCTGTTTTTT. It codes for CASSLGRGMNTGELFF.

This chain joins TRBV7-8 and TRBJ1-2, with D tentatively TRBD1 (6 bases). CDR1 is SGHVS, CDR2 FQNEAQ, per germline. The ends were cut back, 3 bases at V and 6 bases at J, with 17 bases in the middle. This CDR3 has 15 amino acids. The CDR3 DNA is TGTGCCAGCAGCTTCCACAGGGTAGTACGGGATGGCTACACCTTC. Amino acid sequence: CASSFHRVVRDGYTF.

The rearrangement links TRBV6-1 to TRBJ1-3; no definite D call. The CDR3 totals 15 residues. Per germline, CDR1 MNHNS and CDR2 SASEGT. Trimming removed 6 bases at V and 0 bases at J, with 12 bases between. The CDR3 DNA follows: TGTGCCAGCAGGGGCTCAACCAACTCTGGAAACACCATATATTTT. It is translated as CASRGSTNSGNTIYF.